Presented here are 15 T cell receptor beta chains from one specimen sequenced in a study of immune heterogeneity within non-small cell lung tumors. TCRs were amplified from 600 to 700 ng gDNA of bulk tumor per sample. Multiple biopsies spaced far apart were taken from each primary tumor during surgery. Curative operations were performed on patients who had untreated, newly diagnosed non-small cell lung cancer. TCR beta CDR3 regions came from multiplex PCR with 32 forward V and 13 reverse J primers. Via MiXCR, TCRdb re-called the multiplex PCR reads, giving one row per CDR3 protein. The repertoire consists of around 20,000 distinct CDR3 sequences, with 25% to 35% occurring once and the leading ten covering about 3.9%. The specimen sequenced was lung tumor tissue. These TCRs come from a man between 35 and 55 years old with non-small cell lung cancer.

This clonotype was recorded many times. This chain connects TRBV4-1 to TRBJ2-7; either TRBD1 or TRBD2 may fit D (5 bases each). The CDR3 covers 17 residues. V shed 3 bases and J shed 2 bases, with 20 bases lying between them. The V gene's germline CDR1 is MGHRA and CDR2 YSYEKL. CDR3 sequence: CASSQARNRDRPYEQYF. For the CDR3, the DNA is TGCGCCAGCAGCCAGGCGAGAAACCGGGACCGGCCCTACGAGCAGTACTTC.

This clonotype was observed a handful of times. The rearrangement uses TRBV19 and TRBJ1-5; D ambiguous. Germline assignment: CDR1 LNHDA and CDR2 SQIVND (reference sequence). This CDR3 is 15 amino acids long. The V end was cut by 6 bases, the J end by 1 base, with 13 bases between. The DNA for the CDR3 is TGTGCCAGTAGGGTTAGACCAGAGAGCAATCAGCCCCAGCATTTT. Protein sequence: CASRVRPESNQPQHF.

Comment on this clonotype: A read error is possible here, since a much larger clone lies one base away. The chain recombines TRBV6-1 with TRBJ2-7, with a tentative D call TRBD1 (5 bases). There are 12 residues in the CDR3. CDR1 and CDR2 (germline): MNHNS, SASEGT. The CDR3 reads CASRDNSYEQCF. In DNA, the CDR3 is TGTGCCAGCAGGGACAACTCCTACGAGCAGTGCTTC.

Remarks on this clonotype: Its ends do not fully match the called genes, so a read error is possible. The J gene is TRBJ1-3, the V gene TRBV6-4, with D uncertain. The germline V gene has CDR1 MRHNA and CDR2 SNTAGT. The CDR3 runs to 13 residues. The CDR3 DNA reads as TGTGCCAGCAGTGTTTCACCAGGAAACACCAAATATTTT. Protein sequence: CASSVSPGNTKYF.

This sequence joins TRBV29-1 and TRBJ2-2, with D maybe TRBD2 (6 bases). CDR1 SQVTM and CDR2 ANQGSEA come from the germline V gene. The CDR3 has 14 residues. V shed 2 bases and J shed 4 bases, with 11 bases lying between them. The DNA of the CDR3 is TGCAGCGTTGAACGGCAGGGAGGCACCGGGGAGCTGTTTTTT. This translates into CSVERQGGTGELFF.

This clonotype has more than one count but fewer than ten. For the CDR3, the DNA is TGTGCCAGCAGTGAGGAAATCGGTAAAAAGGGCGGGGAGCTGTTTTTT. Translated, it gives CASSEEIGKKGGELFF. This chain connects TRBV2 to TRBJ2-2; no clear D. Germline loops: CDR1 SNHLY, CDR2 FYNNEI. The CDR3 extends over 16 amino acids. V was pared by 3 bases and J by 7 bases, with 18 bases between.

This clonotype was picked up a small number of times. This sequence joins TRBV20-1 and TRBJ2-5; D is unresolved. The CDR3 has 12 amino acids. The germline V gene has CDR1 DFQATT and CDR2 SNEGSKA (reference sequence). The germline V and J ends were trimmed by 3 bases and 7 bases, with 12 bases remaining between them. CDR3 region: CSARYLPGTQYF. CDR3 sequence (DNA): TGCAGTGCTAGGTATCTACCAGGGACCCAGTACTTC.

The table lists this clonotype with a few counts. This sequence joins TRBV27 and TRBJ1-5, with 10 bases lining up with TRBD1. The J segment lost 6 bases and the V segment lost 4 bases, leaving 27 bases of the junction unmatched. CDR3 length equals 22 residues. Germline CDR1 MNHEY, CDR2 SMNVEV (reference sequence). CDR3 DNA: TGTGCCAGCAGTTCCACCCTAGGGGGTGACAGGGGGCGCAGGGGTCACCCTCAGCCCCAGCATTTT. This codes for CASSSTLGGDRGRRGHPQPQHF.

Points on this clonotype: A read error may be the cause here, since a much bigger clone is one base away. The rearrangement joins TRBV19 to TRBJ2-2; 11 bases agree with TRBD2. The CDR3 sequence is 18 residues long. CDR1 and CDR2 (germline): LNHDA, SQIVND (reference sequence). The CDR3 DNA is TGTGCCAGTAGTCATAGCGGGAGGGCAGATAAAAACACCGGGGAGCTGATTTTT. Protein: CASSHSGRADKNTGELIF.

This clonotype was seen at least ten times. The chain joins TRBV9 to TRBJ1-2; 7 bases are shared with TRBD1. CDR3 length: 16 residues. CDR1 and CDR2 (germline): SGDLS, YYNGEE. V trimming: 1 base; J trimming: 2 bases; junction bases outside the gene matches: 8. CDR3 sequence: CASSVLGQAPNYGYTF. The CDR3 DNA reads as TGTGCCAGCAGCGTACTCGGACAGGCACCGAACTATGGCTACACCTTC.

Regarding this clonotype: A much larger clone differs by one base, so this may be a read error. This chain connects TRBV6-1 to TRBJ1-2, with 8 positions matching TRBD1. J gave up 5 bases and V 6 bases, and 11 bases lay outside the gene matches. Germline assignment: CDR1 MNHNS and CDR2 SASEGT. The CDR3 covers 15 residues. The CDR3 DNA reads as TGTGCCAGCAGCGGAGCGGGACAGGCCATGTATGGCTACACCTTC. The encoded protein is CASSGAGQAMYGYTF.

V is TRBV4-1 and J is TRBJ2-2, with 9 bases lining up with TRBD2. Germline CDR1 MGHRA, CDR2 YSYEKL. Trimming at V came to 3 bases and at J to 3 bases, leaving 8 bases not matched to a gene. The CDR3 covers 17 residues. The CDR3 sequence is CASSHPSGESHTGELFF. CDR3 sequence (DNA): TGCGCCAGCAGCCACCCTAGCGGGGAGTCTCACACCGGGGAGCTGTTTTTT.

The chain joins TRBV19 to TRBJ2-1, with D possibly matching TRBD2 (6 bases). CDR3 length equals 16 residues. Per germline, CDR1 LNHDA and CDR2 SQIVND (reference sequence). Trimming pared 3 bases from V and 0 bases from J, leaving 12 bases between. The CDR3 nucleotides read TGTGCCAGTAGTATGGTAGCGGTCAGCTCCTACAATGAGCAGTTCTTC. This encodes CASSMVAVSSYNEQFF.

Notes on this clonotype: The junction differs from germline at one of its ends, possibly a read error. This chain joins TRBV29-1 and TRBJ2-7; D possibly corresponds to TRBD1 (6 bases). Per the germline V gene, CDR1 is SQVTM and CDR2 is ANQGSEA. The CDR3 extends over 14 amino acids. This chain's CDR3 is CGVGQGIQGVQQYF. CDR3 coding DNA: TGCGGCGTCGGGCAGGGAATACAGGGCGTTCAGCAGTACTTC.

A note on this clonotype: Just one base apart from a much larger clone, this may be a read error. The J gene is TRBJ1-2, the V gene TRBV7-3, with D possibly matching TRBD1 (6 bases). V was cut by 4 bases and J by 8 bases, with 14 bases left in between. Germline CDR1 and CDR2: SGHTA and FQGTGA. The length of the CDR3 is 13 residues. In DNA form, the CDR3 reads TGTGCCAGCAGCTCCGTGACAGGTTCGGGCTACACCTTC. Translating it yields CASSSVTGSGYTF.